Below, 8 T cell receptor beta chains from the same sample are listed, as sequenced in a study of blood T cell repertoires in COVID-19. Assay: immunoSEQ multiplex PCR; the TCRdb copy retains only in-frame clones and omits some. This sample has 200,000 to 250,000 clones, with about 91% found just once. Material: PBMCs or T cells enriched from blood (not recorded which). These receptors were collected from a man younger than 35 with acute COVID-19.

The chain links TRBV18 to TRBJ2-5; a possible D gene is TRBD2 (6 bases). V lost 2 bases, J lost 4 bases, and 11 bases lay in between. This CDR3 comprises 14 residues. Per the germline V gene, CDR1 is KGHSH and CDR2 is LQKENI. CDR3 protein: CASSPSVRGETQYF. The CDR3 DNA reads TGTGCCAGCTCACCATCCGTGCGGGGAGAGACCCAGTACTTC. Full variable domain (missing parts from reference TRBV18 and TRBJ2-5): NAGVMQNPRHLVRRRGQEARLRCSPMKGHSHVYWYRQLPEEGLKFMVYLQKENIIDESGMPKERFSAEFPKEGPSILRIQQVVRGDSAAYFCASSPSVRGETQYFGPGTRLLVL.

The CDR3 region is CASSPALAGPTDTQYF. For the CDR3, the DNA is TGTGCCAGCAGTCCGGCTCTAGCGGGGCCTACAGATACGCAGTATTTT. This chain uses TRBV27 with TRBJ2-3, with TRBD2 matching 9 bases. The germline V gene has CDR1 MNHEY and CDR2 SMNVEV (reference sequence). The CDR3 has 16 residues. V shed 5 bases and J 3 bases; nucleotides not matched to a gene: 9.

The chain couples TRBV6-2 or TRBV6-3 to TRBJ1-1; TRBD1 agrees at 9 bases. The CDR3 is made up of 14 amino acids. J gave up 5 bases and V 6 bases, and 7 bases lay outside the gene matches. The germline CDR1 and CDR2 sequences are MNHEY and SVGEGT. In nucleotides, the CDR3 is TGTGCCAGCAGCCCACAGGGGGCTACAACTGAAGCTTTCTTT. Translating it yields CASSPQGATTEAFF.

The CDR3 reads CASSIRQNYGYTF. DNA for the CDR3: TGTGCCAGTAGTATAAGACAGAACTATGGCTACACCTTC. V is TRBV19 and J is TRBJ1-2, with D possibly TRBD1 on 5 matching bases. The CDR3 runs to 13 residues. CDR1 and CDR2 from the germline V gene are LNHDA and SQIVND (reference sequence). V was shortened by 2 bases and J by 2 bases, with 6 bases between the two germline ends.

CDR3 DNA: TGTGCCAGCAGTTTCCTCGGGAACGAGCAGTACTTC. Translation: CASSFLGNEQYF. The chain uses TRBV12-3 or TRBV12-4 and TRBJ2-7; D may be TRBD2 (5 bases). With 3 bases removed from V and 5 bases from J, the gap between germline ends came to 8 bases. The CDR3 length is 12 residues.

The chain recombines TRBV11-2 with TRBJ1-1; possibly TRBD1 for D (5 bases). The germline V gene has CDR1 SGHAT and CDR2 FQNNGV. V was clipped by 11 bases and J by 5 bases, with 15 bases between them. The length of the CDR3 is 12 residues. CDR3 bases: TGTGCCGGAAAACAGGTCGATACTGAAGCTTTCTTT. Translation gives CAGKQVDTEAFF.

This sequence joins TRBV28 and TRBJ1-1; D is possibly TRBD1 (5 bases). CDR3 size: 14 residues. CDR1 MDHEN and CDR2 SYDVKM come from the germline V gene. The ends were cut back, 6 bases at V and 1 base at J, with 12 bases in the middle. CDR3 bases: TGTGCCAGCAGAGACGGGGGAGGGAACACTGAAGCTTTCTTT. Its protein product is CASRDGGGNTEAFF.

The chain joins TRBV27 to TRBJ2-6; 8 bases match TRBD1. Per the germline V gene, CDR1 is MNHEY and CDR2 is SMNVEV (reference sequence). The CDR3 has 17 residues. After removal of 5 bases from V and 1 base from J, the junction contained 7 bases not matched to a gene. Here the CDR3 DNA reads TGTGCCAGCAGTGTCACAGGGGGTACTTCTGGGGCCAACGTCCTGACTTTC. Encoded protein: CASSVTGGTSGANVLTF. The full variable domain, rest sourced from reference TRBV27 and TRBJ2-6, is EAQVTQNPRYLITVTGKKLTVTCSQNMNHEYMSWYRQDPGLGLRQIYYSMNVEVTDKGDVPEGYKVSRKEKRNFPLILESPSPNQTSLYFCASSVTGGTSGANVLTFGAGSRLTVL.